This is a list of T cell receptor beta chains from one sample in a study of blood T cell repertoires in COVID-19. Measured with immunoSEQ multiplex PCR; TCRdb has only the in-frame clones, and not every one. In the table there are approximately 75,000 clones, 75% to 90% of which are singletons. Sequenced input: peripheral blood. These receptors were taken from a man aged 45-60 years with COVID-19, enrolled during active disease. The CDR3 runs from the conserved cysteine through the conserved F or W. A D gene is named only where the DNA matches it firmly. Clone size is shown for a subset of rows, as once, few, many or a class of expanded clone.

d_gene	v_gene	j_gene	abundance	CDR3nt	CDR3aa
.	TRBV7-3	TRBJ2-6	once	TGTGCCAGCAGCTTACCCGGGTTGTCTGGGGCCAACGTCCTGACTTTC	CASSLPGLSGANVLTF
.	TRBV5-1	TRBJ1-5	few	TGCGCCAGCAGCTTGGGGTCAGGGGTTAGCAATCAGCCCCAGCATTTT	CASSLGSGVSNQPQHF
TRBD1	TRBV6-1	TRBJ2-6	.	TGTGCCAGCAGTAAAGGGGGCCCGAGCTCTGGGGCCAACGTCCTGACTTTC	CASSKGGPSSGANVLTF
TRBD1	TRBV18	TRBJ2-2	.	TGTGCCAGCTCACCACCGCGACAGGGGGCGACCGGGGAGCTGTTTTTT	CASSPPRQGATGELFF
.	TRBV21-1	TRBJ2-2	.	TGTGCCAGCAGCAAAGCGTTGCTCGACTGGTCGAACACCGGGGAGCTGTTTTTT	CASSKALLDWSNTGELFF
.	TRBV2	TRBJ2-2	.	TGTGCCAGCAGTGACGTTATGGCTGGGGAGCTGTTTTTT	CASSDVMAGELFF
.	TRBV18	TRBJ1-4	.	TGTGCCAGCTCACCACTTCCGGACAGTGGTGAAAAACTGTTTTTT	CASSPLPDSGEKLFF
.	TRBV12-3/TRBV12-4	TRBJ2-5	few	TGTGCCAGCAGTTCCGGGGGCCAAGAGACCCAGTACTTC	CASSSGGQETQYF
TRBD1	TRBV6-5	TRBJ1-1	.	TGTGCCAGCGGCCGACAGGGAAATGAAGCTTTCTTT	CASGRQGNEAFF
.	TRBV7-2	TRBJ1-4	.	TGTGCCAGCAGCTTCGCCAGAAGTAATGAAAAACTGTTTTTT	CASSFARSNEKLFF
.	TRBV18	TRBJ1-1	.	TGTGCCAGCTCACCCTCGGTGAACACTGAAGCTTTCTTT	CASSPSVNTEAFF
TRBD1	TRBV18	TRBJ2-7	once	TGTGCCAGCTCCCAGCGACAGGGGGCCAACGACGAGCAGTACTTC	CASSQRQGANDEQYF
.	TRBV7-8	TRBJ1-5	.	TGTGCCAGCAGCCCGGGAGACAATCAGCCCCAGCATTTT	CASSPGDNQPQHF
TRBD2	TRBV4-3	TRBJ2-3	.	TGCGCCAGCAGCCAAACGGGGGGGGGACTTGGCACAGATACGCAGTATTTT	CASSQTGGGLGTDTQYF
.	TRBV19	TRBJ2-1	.	TGTGCCAGTAGCCTTCCTGTCGGGGAGCAGTTCTTC	CASSLPVGEQFF
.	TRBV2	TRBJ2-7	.	TGTGCCAGCAGTGAGTTTAGAAAGAAGCAGTACTTC	CASSEFRKKQYF
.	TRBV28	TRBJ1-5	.	TGTGCCAGCAGTTTAAGGAACGGAGACAGCCGGAATCAGCCCCAGCATTTT	CASSLRNGDSRNQPQHF
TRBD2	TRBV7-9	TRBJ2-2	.	TGTGCCAGCAGCGTTGAGGTACTAGCGGGAGACACCGGGGAGCTGTTTTTT	CASSVEVLAGDTGELFF
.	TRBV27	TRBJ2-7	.	TGTGCCAGCAGTTTTATTAGAGGCTACGAGCAGTACTTC	CASSFIRGYEQYF
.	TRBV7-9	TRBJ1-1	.	TGTGCCAGCAGCTTGAGGGAAAGCGGTGAAGCTTTCTTT	CASSLRESGEAFF
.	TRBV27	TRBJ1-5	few	TGTGCCAGCAAGCGAACCGGGAATCAGCCCCAGCATTTT	CASKRTGNQPQHF
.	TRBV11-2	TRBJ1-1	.	TGTGCCAGCAGCCCCGGCTTTACCGGGGGAGCTTTCTTT	CASSPGFTGGAFF
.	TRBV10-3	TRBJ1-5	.	TGTGCCACCGACAACAGGGACAATCAGCCCCAGCATTTT	CATDNRDNQPQHF
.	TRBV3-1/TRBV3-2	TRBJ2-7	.	TGTGCCAGCACCTTTGGGGGGGGGCAGAACGAGCAGTACTTC	CASTFGGGQNEQYF
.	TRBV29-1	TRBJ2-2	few	TGCAGCGCCGATGAGGGGAACACCGGGGAGCTGTTTTTT	CSADEGNTGELFF
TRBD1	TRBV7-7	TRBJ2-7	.	TGTGCTAGCAGCTTGACCGGGACAGATCGCGAGCAGTACTTC	CASSLTGTDREQYF
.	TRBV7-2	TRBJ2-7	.	TGTGCCAGCAGCTCTAGAACGTCGGGATCCCCCTACGAGCAGTACTTC	CASSSRTSGSPYEQYF
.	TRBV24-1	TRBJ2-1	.	TGTGCCACCCAGAACGGAGGGTATAATGAGCAGTTCTTC	CATQNGGYNEQFF
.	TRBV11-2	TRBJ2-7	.	TGTGCCAGCAGCCACGGAGCGGGGCAGTACTTC	CASSHGAGQYF
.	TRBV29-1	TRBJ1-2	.	TGCAGCGTTGATCCTGCTAACTATGGCTACACCTTC	CSVDPANYGYTF
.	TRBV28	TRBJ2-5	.	TGTGCCAGCAGTCAACCTAGGGGGGGAGGAGGTTGGGAGACCCAGTACTTC	CASSQPRGGGGWETQYF
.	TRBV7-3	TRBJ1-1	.	TGTGCCAGCAGCTTACACAGGAACACTGAAGCTTTCTTT	CASSLHRNTEAFF
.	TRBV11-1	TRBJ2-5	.	TGTGCCAGCAGCTTAGGGCAGAAAGAGACCCAGTACTTC	CASSLGQKETQYF
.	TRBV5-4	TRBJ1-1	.	TGTGCCAGCAGCTTTCCACAGGGTACTGAAGCTTTCTTT	CASSFPQGTEAFF
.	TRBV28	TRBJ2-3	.	TGTGCCGGCCTAACGGCGGGCACAGATACGCAGTATTTT	CAGLTAGTDTQYF
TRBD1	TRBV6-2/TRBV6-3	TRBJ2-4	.	TGTGCCAGCAGTTGGGACAGCTGGTCTAGCATTCAGTACTTC	CASSWDSWSSIQYF
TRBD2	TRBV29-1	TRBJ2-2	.	TGCAGCGCAGGACTAGCGGGAGTAAGCGGGGAGCTGTTTTTT	CSAGLAGVSGELFF
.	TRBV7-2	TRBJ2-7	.	TGTGCCAGCAGCTTCACCAGGGGAGGGGAGCAGTACTTC	CASSFTRGGEQYF
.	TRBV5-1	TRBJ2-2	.	TGCGCCAGCAGCTTTGGAGGCACCGGGGAGCTGTTTTTT	CASSFGGTGELFF
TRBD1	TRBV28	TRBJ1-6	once	TGTGCCAGCAGTTTACAACAGGGGCGGAATTCACCCCTCCACTTT	CASSLQQGRNSPLHF
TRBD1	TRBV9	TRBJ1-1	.	TGTGCCAGCAGCCAAGGACAGGGGACTGAAGCTTTCTTT	CASSQGQGTEAFF
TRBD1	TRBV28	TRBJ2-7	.	TGTGCCAGCAGTCCGACCCTAGGGACAGTTTACGAGCAGTACTTC	CASSPTLGTVYEQYF